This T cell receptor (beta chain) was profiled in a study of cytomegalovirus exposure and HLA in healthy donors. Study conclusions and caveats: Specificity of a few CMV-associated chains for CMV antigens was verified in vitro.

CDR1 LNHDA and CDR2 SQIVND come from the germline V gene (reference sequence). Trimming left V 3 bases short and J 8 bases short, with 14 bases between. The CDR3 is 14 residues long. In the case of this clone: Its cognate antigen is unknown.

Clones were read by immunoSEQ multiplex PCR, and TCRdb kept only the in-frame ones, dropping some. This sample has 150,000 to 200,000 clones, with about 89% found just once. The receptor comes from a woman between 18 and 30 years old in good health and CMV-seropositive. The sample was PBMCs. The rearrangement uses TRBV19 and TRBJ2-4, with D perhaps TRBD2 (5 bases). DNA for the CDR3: TGTGCCAGTAGTATGAAGGGTGAAGCGGACATTCAGTACTTC. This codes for CASSMKGEADIQYF.